These 18 T cell receptor beta chains were sequenced from one sample in a study of T cell responses to AZD1222 COVID-19 vaccine. TCRdb's table, derived via immunoSEQ multiplex PCR, lists solely in-frame clones and lacks some. The table has some 180,000 clones, approximately 90% seen once. The sequencing here drew on peripheral blood, taken on day 0 of AZD1222 vaccination. Receptors were obtained from an adult in good health.

This clone was observed a single time. The rearrangement links TRBV19 to TRBJ2-3; 11 bases map to TRBD2. Germline CDR1 reads LNHDA; CDR2 reads SQIVND (reference sequence). J was trimmed by 4 bases and V by 3 bases; bases with no gene match: 9. This CDR3 region has 17 residues. CDR3 region: CASSIESSGRAADTQYF. The DNA of the CDR3 is TGTGCCAGTAGTATTGAAAGTAGCGGGAGGGCCGCAGATACGCAGTATTTT.

V is TRBV7-9 and J is TRBJ1-2, with 12 nucleotides matching TRBD1. The length of the CDR3 is 18 residues. Unmatched junction bases numbered 13, after V lost 4 bases and J lost 4 bases. Germline V CDR1 and CDR2: SEHNR, FQNEAQ (reference sequence). The CDR3 region has the DNA TGTGCCAGCAGCTCCCCGCCGGGACAGGGGGCGGCGAGCTATGGCTACACCTTC. Protein: CASSSPPGQGAASYGYTF.

The chain is built from TRBV20-1 and TRBJ2-7; possible D gene TRBD2, 5 bases. The ends were cut back, 3 bases at V and 3 bases at J, with 12 bases in the middle. The CDR3 loop spans 13 amino acids. The germline CDR1 and CDR2 sequences are DFQATT and SNEGSKA (reference sequence). CDR3: CSASFTGSYEQYF. As DNA, the CDR3 is TGCAGTGCTAGTTTTACGGGAAGCTACGAGCAGTACTTC.

The chain combines TRBV29-1 with TRBJ2-7; 7 bases map to TRBD1. The CDR3 has 14 amino acids. Germline V gives CDR1 SQVTM, CDR2 ANQGSEA. The V and J ends lost 6 bases and 1 base, in that order; junction bases with no gene match: 9. The chain's CDR3 is CSVVRDSRSYEQYF. DNA for the CDR3: TGCAGCGTAGTACGGGACAGCCGATCCTACGAGCAGTACTTC.

The J gene is TRBJ2-3, the V gene TRBV5-1; 10 nucleotides line up with TRBD1. The V gene's germline CDR1 is SGHRS and CDR2 YFSETQ. J gave up 7 bases and V 4 bases, and 12 bases lay outside the gene matches. The CDR3 spans 16 residues. The chain's CDR3 is CASSPRDRGSVNTQYF. The CDR3 DNA is TGCGCCAGCAGCCCGAGGGACAGGGGTTCGGTAAATACGCAGTATTTT.

The CDR3 coding sequence is TGTGCCACCAGTGATCCGATTGGGGTTGCGGATGAGCAGTTCTTC. Translating it yields CATSDPIGVADEQFF. The chain uses TRBV24-1 and TRBJ2-1; D is uncertain. This CDR3 spans 15 amino acids. Per the germline V gene, CDR1 is KGHDR and CDR2 is SFDVKD. Trimming shortened V by 3 bases and J by 8 bases, and 16 bases separated the two germline ends.

V is TRBV5-1 and J is TRBJ2-1; D unclear. The length of the CDR3 is 12 residues. The V end lost 0 bases, the J end lost 6 bases, and 4 bases lay between the germline ends. Germline lookup yields CDR1 SGHRS and CDR2 YFSETQ. This CDR3 is CASSLALNEQFF. The CDR3 region has the DNA TGCGCCAGCAGCTTGGCCCTCAATGAGCAGTTCTTC.

The chain couples TRBV5-8 to TRBJ2-7; 9 bases align to TRBD1. CDR1 and CDR2 (germline): SGHTS, YDEGEE. The CDR3 has 14 amino acids. Losses at the gene ends were 3 bases for V and 2 bases for J; bases not matched to a gene: 3. The CDR3 loop reads CASSSWTGAYEQYF. DNA of the CDR3: TGTGCCAGCAGCTCCTGGACAGGGGCCTACGAGCAGTACTTC.

This clone was seen more than once but under ten times. V usage is TRBV29-1 and J usage is TRBJ2-7, with TRBD1 as a possible D gene (5 bases). V lost 0 bases and J lost 2, with 14 bases in between. The CDR3 runs to 15 residues. Per germline, CDR1 SQVTM and CDR2 ANQGSEA. CDR3 protein: CSVEDPGHSPYEQYF. The CDR3 nucleotides read TGCAGCGTTGAAGATCCTGGACATTCTCCCTACGAGCAGTACTTC.

The rearrangement uses TRBV4-2 and TRBJ1-4; D is unresolved. Per the germline V gene, CDR1 is LGHNA and CDR2 is YNFKEQ. The germline V and J ends were trimmed by 0 bases and 8 bases, with 13 bases remaining between them. The CDR3 is made up of 15 amino acids. CDR3 DNA sequence: TGTGCCAGCAGCCAAGACATACAGTCGAGGGAAAAACTGTTTTTT. Translation gives CASSQDIQSREKLFF.

The rearrangement links TRBV24-1 to TRBJ2-2; 8 positions agree with TRBD1. Trimming at V came to 6 bases and at J to 6 bases, leaving 8 bases not matched to a gene. From germline, CDR1 is KGHDR and CDR2 SFDVKD. The CDR3 runs to 15 residues. The DNA of the CDR3 is TGTGCCACCAGTCGACCCGGACAGGGAGCCGGGGAGCTGTTTTTT. Translated, it gives CATSRPGQGAGELFF.

This chain links TRBV19 with TRBJ1-2; D is undetermined. The germline V and J ends were trimmed by 3 bases and 5 bases, with 13 bases remaining between them. The germline CDR1 and CDR2 sequences are LNHDA and SQIVND (reference sequence). This CDR3 has 14 amino acids. Written as DNA, the CDR3 is TGTGCCAGTAGTATCAAGGAGGGCATATATGGCTACACCTTC. Translated: CASSIKEGIYGYTF.

CDR3 in DNA: TGTGCCAGCAGCTTATCTGCTGAAACCGGGGAGCTGTTTTTT. The encoded protein is CASSLSAETGELFF. The genes are TRBV7-9 and TRBJ2-2; D gene uncertain. Trimming took off 2 bases at V and 5 bases at J, with 9 bases between the two ends. Germline V gene sequence: CDR1 SEHNR, CDR2 FQNEAQ (reference sequence). The CDR3 has 14 residues.

The rearrangement joins TRBV4-1 to TRBJ1-5; TRBD1 agrees at 7 bases. Germline V gene sequence: CDR1 MGHRA, CDR2 YSYEKL. This CDR3 has 15 residues. Germline trimming cut 1 base from V and 1 base from J; bases unmatched to any gene: 1. Here the CDR3 reads CASSQGQGSNQPQHF. CDR3 in DNA: TGCGCCAGCAGCCAAGGACAGGGAAGCAATCAGCCCCAGCATTTT.

This CDR3 is CASSQNTDNYGYTF. CDR3 DNA: TGTGCCAGCAGCCAAAATACAGATAACTATGGCTACACCTTC. This sequence joins TRBV3-1 (or the pseudogene TRBV3-2) and TRBJ1-2; D remains unclear. This CDR3 is 14 amino acids long. Germline V CDR1 and CDR2: LGHDT, YNNKEL (reference sequence). Trimming took 2 bases from V and 1 from J, leaving 8 bases between them.

The chain uses TRBV6-1 and TRBJ1-2, with D hard to call. The CDR3 sequence is 13 residues long. Germline CDR1 is MNHNS and CDR2 is SASEGT. Trimming pared 3 bases from V and 2 bases from J, leaving 7 bases between. The CDR3: CASSEADNYGYTF. CDR3 bases: TGTGCCAGCAGTGAGGCCGACAACTATGGCTACACCTTC.

The rearrangement links TRBV7-9 to TRBJ2-3; no firm D call. CDR1 and CDR2 from the germline V gene are SEHNR and FQNEAQ (reference sequence). Trimming took 0 bases from V and 5 from J, leaving 0 bases between them. This CDR3 spans 11 amino acids. For the CDR3, the DNA is TGTGCCAGCAGCTTAGCAGATACGCAGTATTTT. Residues: CASSLADTQYF.

The chain has TRBV28 and TRBJ2-6, with 7 bases aligning to TRBD1. The CDR3 covers 16 residues. Trimming removed 5 bases from V and 7 bases from J; junction bases left unmatched: 11. Germline CDR1 and CDR2: MDHEN and SYDVKM. For the CDR3, the DNA is TGTGCCAGCAGTCAACCCGACAGGGCGCTAGCCAACGTCCTGACTTTC. It yields the protein CASSQPDRALANVLTF.